Listed below are T cell receptor beta chains from one sample, sequenced in a study of blood T cell repertoires in COVID-19. Here immunoSEQ multiplex PCR was the method, and the copy in TCRdb shows in-frame clones only, minus some. The sample lists about 180,000 clones; roughly 86% were seen once. The sequenced sample consisted of PBMCs or T cells enriched from blood (not recorded which). The origin of the receptors is a woman aged 25 to 45 who had recovered from COVID-19. Each CDR3 is given with its conserved first and last residue. Each record gives: V gene, D gene, clone size, J gene, CDR3 DNA, CDR3 protein. D genes are given only for firm matches. Expanded clones are given a class, and other clones once, few, many or no size at all.

>TRBV11-3|TRBD1|.|TRBJ2-2
TGTGCCAGCACAGGGGGAACCGGGGAGCTGTTTTTT
CASTGGTGELFF
>TRBV28|.|.|TRBJ2-7
TGTGCCAGCAGTCTTCCGGGAGTCCCCTCCTACGAGCAGTACTTC
CASSLPGVPSYEQYF
>TRBV3-1/TRBV3-2|TRBD1|.|TRBJ2-5
TGTGCCAGCAGCCAACCGCCTTACCCCGGACAGGGACGACTCCAAGAGACCCAGTACTTC
CASSQPPYPGQGRLQETQYF
>TRBV9|.|.|TRBJ2-1
TGTGCCAGCAGCGTAGCTACGTGGGAGGTAGTTTCGACTAATGAGCAGTTCTTC
CASSVATWEVVSTNEQFF
>TRBV28|TRBD1|.|TRBJ2-3
TGTGCCAGCAGTTTAGGCCCCCCCATGGACAGGAGAAGCACAGATACGCAGTATTTT
CASSLGPPMDRRSTDTQYF
>TRBV5-1|TRBD1|.|TRBJ2-1
TGCGCCAGCAGTGGGGGGACAGGGTCCTACAATGAGCAGTTCTTC
CASSGGTGSYNEQFF
>TRBV5-1|.|.|TRBJ1-2
TGCGCCAGCAGCTTGGAAACAGGCCCTAACGACTATGGCTACACCTTC
CASSLETGPNDYGYTF
>TRBV18|TRBD1|.|TRBJ2-7
TGTGCCAGCTCCCGAGAGACAGGGGGGGTTTACGAGCAGTACTTC
CASSRETGGVYEQYF
>TRBV24-1|TRBD1|few|TRBJ2-2
TGTGCCACCAGTGACCCACTACAGGGGGCGAACACCGGGGAGCTGTTTTTT
CATSDPLQGANTGELFF
>TRBV28|.|.|TRBJ1-1
TGTGCCAGCAGTTTTAACCTAAACACTGAAGCTTTCTTT
CASSFNLNTEAFF
>TRBV24-1|TRBD1|.|TRBJ1-4
TGTGCCACCAGTGACGGGACAGCCGAGCAGGCTAATGAAAAACTGTTTTTT
CATSDGTAEQANEKLFF
>TRBV5-4|TRBD2|.|TRBJ2-1
TGTGCCAGCAGCCTACCGGGACTAGCGGGAGAGGTTGAGCAGTTCTTC
CASSLPGLAGEVEQFF
>TRBV10-3|.|.|TRBJ2-3
TGTGCCATCAATCCAGGGGTGGCGGATACGCAGTATTTT
CAINPGVADTQYF
>TRBV5-1|.|.|TRBJ1-3
TGCGCCAGCAGCGTGGACGGTTATACCATATATTTT
CASSVDGYTIYF
>TRBV12-3/TRBV12-4|.|.|TRBJ2-7
TGTGCCAGCAGTTTGGGGGGAGCGCAGTACTTC
CASSLGGAQYF
>TRBV28|.|.|TRBJ1-3
TGTGCCAGCAGTTTGGGGAGGACGACCTCTGGAAACACCATATATTTT
CASSLGRTTSGNTIYF
>TRBV4-1|.|.|TRBJ2-3
TGCGCCAGCAGCCAAGCTGGGGCTTTATTGTCAGATACGCAGTATTTT
CASSQAGALLSDTQYF
>TRBV28|.|.|TRBJ2-1
TGTGCCAGCAGTTTGAGGAGTGAGCAGTTCTTC
CASSLRSEQFF
>TRBV12-5|.|once|TRBJ1-1
TGTGCTAGTGGTTTGCCCAGCGAACTCTTGAACACTGAAGCTTTCTTT
CASGLPSELLNTEAFF
>TRBV18|TRBD2|.|TRBJ2-7
TGTGCCAGCTCACCATATAGGCGGGAGGGCGCCTACGAGCAGTACTTC
CASSPYRREGAYEQYF
>TRBV9|TRBD2|.|TRBJ2-1
TGTGCCACAGCTTGGACTAGTGGAGCCTACAATGAGCAGTTCTTC
CATAWTSGAYNEQFF
>TRBV3-1/TRBV3-2|.|once|TRBJ1-2
TGTGCCAGCAGCCATTTGACACGGGACGAGGGGGGGTATGGCTACACCTTC
CASSHLTRDEGGYGYTF
>TRBV28|.|.|TRBJ2-5
TGTGCCAGCAGTTTATGGGCGGTCGGATACCAAGAGACCCAGTACTTC
CASSLWAVGYQETQYF
>TRBV25-1|TRBD1|.|TRBJ1-5
TGTGCCCCCCCCACAGGGGGAAATCAGCCCCAGCATTTT
CAPPTGGNQPQHF
>TRBV7-3|.|few|TRBJ2-7
TGTGCCAGCAGCTCGGGCCCGGGGGACTACGAGCAGTACTTC
CASSSGPGDYEQYF
>TRBV13|TRBD2|.|TRBJ2-3
TGTGCCAGCAGCCTAAGGGCGGGAGGGCCTGTCACAGATACGCAGTATTTT
CASSLRAGGPVTDTQYF
>TRBV3-1/TRBV3-2|.|once|TRBJ1-3
TGTGCCAGCAGCCAGATGCTGACAGCAGACTCTGGAAACACCATATATTTT
CASSQMLTADSGNTIYF
>TRBV7-9|TRBD1|.|TRBJ1-4
TGTGCCAGCAGCTTAGTCGGGACAGGGTATGAAAAACTGTTTTTT
CASSLVGTGYEKLFF
>TRBV18|.|.|TRBJ2-7
TGTGCCAGCTCCTTACAGGTATACTCCTACGAGCAGTACTTC
CASSLQVYSYEQYF
>TRBV19|.|.|TRBJ1-1
TGTGCCAGTAGTATAGATCAATATCGGCAGGGTGTCACTGAAGCTTTCTTT
CASSIDQYRQGVTEAFF
>TRBV18|.|.|TRBJ1-1
TGTGCCAGCTCACCATACGACAGCACTGAAGCTTTCTTT
CASSPYDSTEAFF
>TRBV27|.|.|TRBJ1-1
TGTGCCAGCAGTTTATCTGCGGGATTCACTGAAGCTTTCTTT
CASSLSAGFTEAFF
>TRBV24-1|.|once|TRBJ1-2
TGTGCCACCAGTGATTTGTCGGGCTATGGCTACACCTTC
CATSDLSGYGYTF
>TRBV6-5|.|.|TRBJ1-2
TGTGCCAGCAGTTACGGGCCAGGCCGGTTTGACTATGGCTACACCTTC
CASSYGPGRFDYGYTF
>TRBV28|TRBD1|.|TRBJ1-2
TGTGCCAGCAGTTCCTATAAGGGACAGTCAACGGGGGGCTACACCTTC
CASSSYKGQSTGGYTF
>TRBV2|TRBD2|once|TRBJ2-7
TGTGCCAGTGGACTAGCGGGAGGGCCGGTCTACGAGCAGTACTTC
CASGLAGGPVYEQYF
>TRBV28|TRBD2|.|TRBJ2-1
TGTGCCAGCAGGAGGACTAGCGGGAGCAATGAGCAGTTCTTC
CASRRTSGSNEQFF
>TRBV9|TRBD2|.|TRBJ2-2
TGTGCCAGCAGCGCCCCCATTCAGGGCGGGAGGCTAACCGGGGAGCTGTTTTTT
CASSAPIQGGRLTGELFF
>TRBV19|.|.|TRBJ2-6
TGTGCCAGTAGTATTGGGAGAGCCAACGTCCTGACTTTC
CASSIGRANVLTF
>TRBV14|.|once|TRBJ2-3
TGTGCCAGCAGCCAACCCTCGACGGAGGCCTCCATGGGGACAGATACGCAGTATTTT
CASSQPSTEASMGTDTQYF
>TRBV5-4|.|.|TRBJ1-2
TGTGCCAGCAGCTTGGCAGGGAGGGGGGTATATGGCTACACCTTC
CASSLAGRGVYGYTF
>TRBV7-9|TRBD1|.|TRBJ1-1
TGTGCCAGCAGCTTGTCCCAGGGGGTCACTGAAGCTTTCTTT
CASSLSQGVTEAFF
>TRBV19|.|.|TRBJ2-3
TGTGCCAGTAGCAGTGACACAAGCACAGATACGCAGTATTTT
CASSSDTSTDTQYF
>TRBV4-1|TRBD2|.|TRBJ2-1
TGCGCCAGCAGCCCAGGCGGAGCGGGAGGGCTGGATGAGCAGTTCTTC
CASSPGGAGGLDEQFF
>TRBV28|.|few|TRBJ1-5
TGTGCCAGCAGTCTTAACCTGGGCATTAGCAATCAGCCCCAGCATTTT
CASSLNLGISNQPQHF
>TRBV10-2|TRBD1|.|TRBJ1-4
TGCGCCACAAGACAGGGGTTGAATGAAAAACTGTTTTTT
CATRQGLNEKLFF
>TRBV28|.|.|TRBJ2-4
TGTGCCAGCAGTTTATTAACAGGGACACTAGCCAAAAACATTCAGTACTTC
CASSLLTGTLAKNIQYF
>TRBV29-1|TRBD1|.|TRBJ1-1
TGCAGCGTTGCCAGGGACAGGGGGTTAAACACTGAAGCTTTCTTT
CSVARDRGLNTEAFF
>TRBV19|.|.|TRBJ1-5
TGTGCCAGTAGTATAGTGGCGGCCGGGGGCAATCAGCCCCAGCATTTT
CASSIVAAGGNQPQHF
>TRBV7-2|TRBD1|.|TRBJ2-5
TGTGCCAGCAGCCCGGGACAGCAAGAGACCCAGTACTTC
CASSPGQQETQYF
>TRBV5-1|.|.|TRBJ2-7
TGCGCCAGCAGCGGGGCCGGTGGCTCCTACGAGCAGTACTTC
CASSGAGGSYEQYF
>TRBV6-6|.|.|TRBJ2-1
TGTGCCAGCAGTTACTCGGCAAGTCCGTCCTACAATGAGCAGTTCTTC
CASSYSASPSYNEQFF
>TRBV5-1|.|.|TRBJ2-5
TGCGCCAGCAGCTTCGGGACATCCCAAGAGACCCAGTACTTC
CASSFGTSQETQYF
>TRBV7-6|.|.|TRBJ1-6
TGTGCCAGCAGCTTAGGGCCCGCAGGGTGGAATTCACCCCTCCACTTT
CASSLGPAGWNSPLHF